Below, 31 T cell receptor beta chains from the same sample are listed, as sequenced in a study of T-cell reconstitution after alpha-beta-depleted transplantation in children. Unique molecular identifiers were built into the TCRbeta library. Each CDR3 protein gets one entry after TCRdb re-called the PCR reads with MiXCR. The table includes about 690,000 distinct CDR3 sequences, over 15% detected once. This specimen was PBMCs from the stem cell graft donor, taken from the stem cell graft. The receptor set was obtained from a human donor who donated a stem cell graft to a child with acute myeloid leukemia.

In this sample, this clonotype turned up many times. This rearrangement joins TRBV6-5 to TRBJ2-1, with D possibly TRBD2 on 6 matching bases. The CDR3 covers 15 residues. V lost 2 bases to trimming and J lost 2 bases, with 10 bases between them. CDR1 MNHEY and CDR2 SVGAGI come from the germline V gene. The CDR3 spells CASSYEGTPYNEQFF. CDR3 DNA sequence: TGTGCCAGCAGTTACGAGGGGACTCCCTACAATGAGCAGTTCTTC.

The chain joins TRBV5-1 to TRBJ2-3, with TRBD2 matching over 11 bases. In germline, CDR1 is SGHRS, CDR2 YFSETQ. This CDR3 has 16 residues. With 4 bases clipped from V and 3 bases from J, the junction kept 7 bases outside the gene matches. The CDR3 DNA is TGCGCCAGCAGCACGTTAGCGGGGGGGCAAACAGATACGCAGTATTTT. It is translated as CASSTLAGGQTDTQYF.

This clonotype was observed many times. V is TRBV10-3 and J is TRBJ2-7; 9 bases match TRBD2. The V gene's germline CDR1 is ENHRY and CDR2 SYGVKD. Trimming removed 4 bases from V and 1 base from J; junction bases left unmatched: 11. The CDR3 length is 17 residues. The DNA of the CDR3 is TGTGCCATCAGTGTCGGGGTAGCGGGGGCCCTTTCCTACGAGCAGTACTTC. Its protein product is CAISVGVAGALSYEQYF.

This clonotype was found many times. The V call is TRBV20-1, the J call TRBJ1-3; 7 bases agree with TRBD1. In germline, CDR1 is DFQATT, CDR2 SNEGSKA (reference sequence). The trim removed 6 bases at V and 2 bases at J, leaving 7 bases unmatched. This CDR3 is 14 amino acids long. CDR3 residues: CSASRGTAGNTIYF. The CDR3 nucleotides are TGCAGTGCCTCCAGGGGGACGGCTGGAAACACCATATATTTT.

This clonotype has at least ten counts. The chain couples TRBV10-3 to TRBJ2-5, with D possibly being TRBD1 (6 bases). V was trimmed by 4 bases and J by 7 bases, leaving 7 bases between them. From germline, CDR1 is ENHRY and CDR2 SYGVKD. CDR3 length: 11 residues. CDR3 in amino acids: CAISGGGTQYF. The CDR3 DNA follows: TGTGCCATCAGTGGAGGGGGGACCCAGTACTTC.

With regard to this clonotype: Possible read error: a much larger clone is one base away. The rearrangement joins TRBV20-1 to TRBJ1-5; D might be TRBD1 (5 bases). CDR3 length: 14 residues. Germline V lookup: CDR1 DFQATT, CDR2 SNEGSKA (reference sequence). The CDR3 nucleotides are TGCAGTGCTGCCGACCCGGGGCACCATCAGCCCCAGCGTTTT. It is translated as CSAADPGHHQPQRF.

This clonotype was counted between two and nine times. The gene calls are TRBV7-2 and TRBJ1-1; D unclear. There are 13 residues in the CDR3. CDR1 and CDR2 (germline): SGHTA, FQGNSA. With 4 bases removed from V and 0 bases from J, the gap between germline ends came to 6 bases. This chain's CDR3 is CASSSELNTEAFF. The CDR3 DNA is TGTGCCAGCAGCTCCGAGTTGAACACTGAAGCTTTCTTT.

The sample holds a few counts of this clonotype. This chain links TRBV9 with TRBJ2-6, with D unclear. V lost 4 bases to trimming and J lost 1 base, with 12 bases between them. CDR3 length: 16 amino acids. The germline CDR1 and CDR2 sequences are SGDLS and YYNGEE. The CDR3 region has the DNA TGTGCCAGCAGCCCCCAGTTGGGGTCTGGGGCCAACGTCCTGACTTTC. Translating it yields CASSPQLGSGANVLTF.

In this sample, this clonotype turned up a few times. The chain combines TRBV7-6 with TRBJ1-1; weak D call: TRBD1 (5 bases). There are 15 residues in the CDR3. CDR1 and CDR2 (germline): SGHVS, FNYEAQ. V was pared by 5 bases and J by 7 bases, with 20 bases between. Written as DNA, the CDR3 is TGTGCCAGCAGCCCACGGGACGGGGGAGGGATTGAAGCTTTCTTT. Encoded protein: CASSPRDGGGIEAFF. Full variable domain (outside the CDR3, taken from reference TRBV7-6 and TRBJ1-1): GAGVSQSPRYKVTKRGQDVALRCDPISGHVSLYWYRQALGQGPEFLTYFNYEAQQDKSGLPNDRFSAERPEGSISTLTIQRTEQRDSAMYRCASSPRDGGGIEAFFGQGTRLTVV.

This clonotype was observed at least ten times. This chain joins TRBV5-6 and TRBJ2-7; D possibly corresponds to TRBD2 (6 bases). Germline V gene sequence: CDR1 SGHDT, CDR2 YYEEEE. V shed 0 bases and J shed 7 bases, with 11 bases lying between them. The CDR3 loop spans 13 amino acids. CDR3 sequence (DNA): TGTGCCAGCAGCTTGGAAGTGGGGGGAGAGCAGTACTTC. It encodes CASSLEVGGEQYF.

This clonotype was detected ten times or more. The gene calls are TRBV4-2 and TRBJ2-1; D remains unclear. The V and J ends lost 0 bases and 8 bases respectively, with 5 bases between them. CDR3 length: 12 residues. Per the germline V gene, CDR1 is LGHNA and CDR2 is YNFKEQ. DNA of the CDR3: TGTGCCAGCAGCCAAGATCCGGATGAGCAGTTCTTC. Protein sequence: CASSQDPDEQFF.

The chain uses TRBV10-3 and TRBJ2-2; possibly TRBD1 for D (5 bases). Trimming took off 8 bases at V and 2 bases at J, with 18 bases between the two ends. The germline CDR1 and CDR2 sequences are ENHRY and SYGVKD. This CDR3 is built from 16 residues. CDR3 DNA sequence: TGTGCCATCCTCGGTTCGGGCAGGGAAAACACCGGGGAGCTGTTTTTT. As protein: CAILGSGRENTGELFF.

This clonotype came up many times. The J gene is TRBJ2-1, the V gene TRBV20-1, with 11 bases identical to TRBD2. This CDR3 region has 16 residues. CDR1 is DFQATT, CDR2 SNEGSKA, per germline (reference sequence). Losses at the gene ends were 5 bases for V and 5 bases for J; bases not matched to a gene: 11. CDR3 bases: TGCAGTGCTCCAGGCCGGGCTAGCGGGGGGAACAATGAGCAGTTCTTC. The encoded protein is CSAPGRASGGNNEQFF.

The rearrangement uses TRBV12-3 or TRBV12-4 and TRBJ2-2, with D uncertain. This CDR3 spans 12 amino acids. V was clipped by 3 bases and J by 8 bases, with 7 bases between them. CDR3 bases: TGTGCCAGCAGTTTGAACGAAGGGGAGCTGTTTTTT. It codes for CASSLNEGELFF.

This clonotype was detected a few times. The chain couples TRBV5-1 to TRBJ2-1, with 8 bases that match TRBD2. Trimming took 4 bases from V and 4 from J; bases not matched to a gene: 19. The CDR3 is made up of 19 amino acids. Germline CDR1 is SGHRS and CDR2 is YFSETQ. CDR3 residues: CASSPGGGGTPERYNEQFF. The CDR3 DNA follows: TGCGCCAGCAGCCCCGGGGGCGGGGGGACCCCAGAAAGGTACAATGAGCAGTTCTTC.

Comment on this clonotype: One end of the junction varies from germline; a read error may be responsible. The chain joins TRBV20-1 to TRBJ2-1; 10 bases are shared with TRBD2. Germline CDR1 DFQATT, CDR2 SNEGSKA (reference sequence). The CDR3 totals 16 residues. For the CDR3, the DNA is TGCTGTGCTAGAGATCTAGTAGCGGGGGGTTACAATGAGCAGTTCTTC. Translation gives CCARDLVAGGYNEQFF.

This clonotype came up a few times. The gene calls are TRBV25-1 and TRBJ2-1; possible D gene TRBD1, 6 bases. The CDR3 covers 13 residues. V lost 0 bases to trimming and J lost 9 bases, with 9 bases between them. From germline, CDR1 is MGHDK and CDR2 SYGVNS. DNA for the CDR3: TGTGCCAGCAGTGAATACAGGGGTGTTGAGCAGTTCTTC. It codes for CASSEYRGVEQFF.

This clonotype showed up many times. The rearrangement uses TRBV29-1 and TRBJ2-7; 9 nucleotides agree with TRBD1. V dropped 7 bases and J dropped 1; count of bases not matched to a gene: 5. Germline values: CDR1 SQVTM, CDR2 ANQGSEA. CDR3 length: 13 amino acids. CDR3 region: CSALGTGSYEQYF. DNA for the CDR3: TGCAGCGCCCTAGGGACAGGGTCCTACGAGCAGTACTTC.

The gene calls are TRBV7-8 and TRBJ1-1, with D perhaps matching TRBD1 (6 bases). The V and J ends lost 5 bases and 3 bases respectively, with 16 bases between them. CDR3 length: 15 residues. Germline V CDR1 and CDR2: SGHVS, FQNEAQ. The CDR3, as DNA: TGTGCCAGCAGCCCTTCCGGGGGGCCGTACACTGAAGCTTTCTTT. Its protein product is CASSPSGGPYTEAFF.

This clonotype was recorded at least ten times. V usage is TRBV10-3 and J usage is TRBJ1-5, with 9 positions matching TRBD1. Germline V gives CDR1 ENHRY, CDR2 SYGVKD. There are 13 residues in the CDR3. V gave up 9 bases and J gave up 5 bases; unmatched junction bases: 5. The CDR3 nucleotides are TGTGCCATAGGGACAGGGTGGGATCAGCCCCAGCATTTT. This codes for CAIGTGWDQPQHF.

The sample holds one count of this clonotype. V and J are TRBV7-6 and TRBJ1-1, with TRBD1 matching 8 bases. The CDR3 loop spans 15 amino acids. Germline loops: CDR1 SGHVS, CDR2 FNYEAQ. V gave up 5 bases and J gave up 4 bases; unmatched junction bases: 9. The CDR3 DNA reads TGTGCCAGCAGCCCGTTGGGACAGGCGAGCACTGAAGCTTTCTTT. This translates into CASSPLGQASTEAFF.

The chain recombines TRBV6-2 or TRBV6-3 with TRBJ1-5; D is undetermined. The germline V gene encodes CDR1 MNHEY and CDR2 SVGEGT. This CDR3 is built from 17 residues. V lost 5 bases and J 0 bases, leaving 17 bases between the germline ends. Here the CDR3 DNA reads TGTGCCAGCAGTGGCCCAAGAGGCGGCCATAGCAATCAGCCCCAGCATTTT. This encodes CASSGPRGGHSNQPQHF.

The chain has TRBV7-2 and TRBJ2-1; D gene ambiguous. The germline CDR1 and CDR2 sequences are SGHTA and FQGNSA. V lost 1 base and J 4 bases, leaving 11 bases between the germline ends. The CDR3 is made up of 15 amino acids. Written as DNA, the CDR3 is TGTGCCAGCAGCTTAGAAGTGGATTGGTACAATGAGCAGTTCTTC. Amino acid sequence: CASSLEVDWYNEQFF.

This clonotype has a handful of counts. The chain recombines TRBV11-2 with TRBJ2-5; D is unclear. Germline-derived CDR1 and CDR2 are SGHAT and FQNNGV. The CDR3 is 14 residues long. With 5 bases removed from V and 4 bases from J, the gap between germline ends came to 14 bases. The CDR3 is CASSRVAGAETQYF. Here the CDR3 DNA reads TGTGCCAGCAGCAGGGTGGCAGGCGCAGAGACCCAGTACTTC. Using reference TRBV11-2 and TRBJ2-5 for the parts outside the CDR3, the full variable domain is EAGVAQSPRYKIIEKRQSVAFWCNPISGHATLYWYQQILGQGPKLLIQFQNNGVVDDSQLPKDRFSAERLKGVDSTLKIQPAKLEDSAVYLCASSRVAGAETQYFGPGTRLLVL.

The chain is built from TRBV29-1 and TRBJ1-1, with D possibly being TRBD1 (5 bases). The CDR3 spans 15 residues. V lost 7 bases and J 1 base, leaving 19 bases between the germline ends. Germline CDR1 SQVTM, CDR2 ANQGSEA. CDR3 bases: TGCAGCGCGGTTAGGGGCTCCCCCAGGAACACTGAAGCTTTCTTT. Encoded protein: CSAVRGSPRNTEAFF.

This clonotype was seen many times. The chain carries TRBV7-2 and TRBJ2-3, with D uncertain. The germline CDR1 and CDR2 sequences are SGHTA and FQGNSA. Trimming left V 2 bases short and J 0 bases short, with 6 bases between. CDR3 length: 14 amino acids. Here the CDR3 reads CASSLFSSTDTQYF. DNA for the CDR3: TGTGCCAGCAGCTTATTTTCCAGCACAGATACGCAGTATTTT.

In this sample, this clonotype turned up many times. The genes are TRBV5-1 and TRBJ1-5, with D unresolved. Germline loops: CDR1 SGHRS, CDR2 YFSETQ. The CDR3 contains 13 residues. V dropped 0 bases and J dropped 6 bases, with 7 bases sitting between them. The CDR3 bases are TGCGCCAGCAGCTTGGAGGGAACTCAGCCCCAGCATTTT. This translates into CASSLEGTQPQHF.

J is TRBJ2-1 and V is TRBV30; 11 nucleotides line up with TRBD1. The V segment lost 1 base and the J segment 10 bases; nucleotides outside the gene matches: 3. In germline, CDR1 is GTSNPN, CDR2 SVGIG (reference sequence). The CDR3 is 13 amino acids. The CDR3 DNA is TGTGCCTGGAGTGAGGGACAGGGGGGCGAGCAGTTCTTC. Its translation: CAWSEGQGGEQFF.

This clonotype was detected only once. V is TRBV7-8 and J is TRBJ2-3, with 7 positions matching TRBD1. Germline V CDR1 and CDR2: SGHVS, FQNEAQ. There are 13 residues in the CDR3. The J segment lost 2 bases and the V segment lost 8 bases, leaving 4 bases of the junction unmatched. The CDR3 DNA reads TGTGCCAGCCACACAGGGGCCACAGATACGCAGTATTTT. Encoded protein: CASHTGATDTQYF.

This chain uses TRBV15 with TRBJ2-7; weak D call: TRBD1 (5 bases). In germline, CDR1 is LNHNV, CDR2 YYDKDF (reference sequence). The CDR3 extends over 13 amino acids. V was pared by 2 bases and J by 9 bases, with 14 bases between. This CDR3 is CATSRYHRTVQYF. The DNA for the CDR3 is TGTGCCACCAGCAGATATCACAGGACCGTGCAGTACTTC.

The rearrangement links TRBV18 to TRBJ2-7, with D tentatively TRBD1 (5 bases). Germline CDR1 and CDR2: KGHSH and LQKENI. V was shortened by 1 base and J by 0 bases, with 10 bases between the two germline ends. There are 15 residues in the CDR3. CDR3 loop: CASSPRVTDSYEQYF. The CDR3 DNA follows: TGTGCCAGCTCACCACGGGTGACAGACTCCTACGAGCAGTACTTC.